These 10 T cell receptor beta chains share one sample of origin, sequenced in a study of shared clonotypes between healthy human individuals. Assay: immunoSEQ multiplex PCR; the TCRdb copy retains only in-frame clones and omits some. The data contain 1.4 million or so clones, around 98.5% of them singletons. The sequenced sample consisted of naive CD4+ T cells sorted from blood. As to subset: CD45RA+ positively selected. These receptors all stem from a young man in good health.

The CDR3 nucleotides are TGCAGCGTTCCCACAGGGGGCAACGAGCAGTACTTC. Its translation is CSVPTGGNEQYF. The V call is TRBV29-1, the J call TRBJ2-7, with 9 positions matching TRBD1. CDR3 length equals 12 residues. V was pared by 5 bases and J by 5 bases, with 4 bases of the junction left unmatched. Germline CDR1 reads SQVTM; CDR2 reads ANQGSEA.

The J gene is TRBJ2-3, the V gene TRBV28; 9 nucleotides agree with TRBD2. Germline V gene data show CDR1 as MDHEN and CDR2 as SYDVKM. Unmatched junction bases numbered 5, after V lost 3 bases and J lost 4 bases. The CDR3 consists of 15 residues. In DNA, the CDR3 is TGTGCCAGCAGTTTCGCGGGACTAGCAGCAGATACGCAGTATTTT. This gives the protein CASSFAGLAADTQYF.

V and J are TRBV4-3 and TRBJ2-1; 9 nucleotides align to TRBD2. The J segment lost 2 bases and the V segment lost 0 bases, leaving 8 bases of the junction unmatched. Germline V gives CDR1 LGHNA, CDR2 YSLEER. This CDR3 comprises 18 residues. CDR3 in amino acids: CASSQDGSGSGAYNEQFF. The CDR3 DNA follows: TGCGCCAGCAGCCAAGATGGTAGCGGGAGTGGTGCCTACAATGAGCAGTTCTTC.

The V call is TRBV5-1, the J call TRBJ2-1; D possibly corresponds to TRBD1 (6 bases). Germline CDR1 reads SGHRS; CDR2 reads YFSETQ. This CDR3 contains 13 residues. The V end lost 4 bases, the J end lost 9 bases, and 14 bases lay between the germline ends. The CDR3 DNA sequence: TGCGCCAGCAGCCATAAGACAGGCGGTGAGCAGTTCTTC. It translates to CASSHKTGGEQFF.

The gene calls are TRBV7-9 and TRBJ1-2, with D possibly being TRBD1 (5 bases). Trimming left V 8 bases short and J 4 bases short, with 14 bases between. Germline V CDR1 and CDR2: SEHNR, FQNEAQ (reference sequence). The CDR3 covers 13 residues. The CDR3 sequence: CASLNSGAYGYTF. The DNA for the CDR3 is TGTGCCAGCCTAAATTCTGGGGCCTATGGCTACACCTTC.

The chain is built from TRBV29-1 and TRBJ1-1; D perhaps matches TRBD1 (6 bases). Trimming removed 7 bases at V and 1 base at J, with 19 bases between. There are 15 residues in the CDR3. CDR1 is SQVTM, CDR2 ANQGSEA, per germline. The CDR3 sequence: CSARPLDRPNTEAFF. The CDR3 DNA follows: TGCAGCGCCCGACCTCTCGACAGGCCGAACACTGAAGCTTTCTTT.

The V and J genes are TRBV5-1 and TRBJ2-7, with TRBD1 as a possible D gene (5 bases). The germline V gene encodes CDR1 SGHRS and CDR2 YFSETQ. V lost 4 bases to trimming and J lost 7 bases, with 18 bases between them. There are 14 residues in the CDR3. DNA for the CDR3: TGCGCCAGCAGCCTGCAGGTTACAGGAAGAGAGCAGTACTTC. It yields the protein CASSLQVTGREQYF.

Here the CDR3 reads CSVHRPEETQYF. The CDR3 region has the DNA TGCAGCGTCCACAGGCCCGAAGAGACCCAGTACTTC. V usage is TRBV29-1 and J usage is TRBJ2-5; perhaps TRBD1 as D (5 bases). Trimming removed 6 bases at V and 3 bases at J, with 11 bases between. Germline V gene data show CDR1 as SQVTM and CDR2 as ANQGSEA. This CDR3 region has 12 residues. The variable domain in full, completed from reference TRBV29-1 and TRBJ2-5, reads SAVISQKPSRDICQRGTSLTIQCQVDSQVTMMFWYRQQPGQSLTLIATANQGSEATYESGFVIDKFPISRPNLTFSTLTVSNMSPEDSSIYLCSVHRPEETQYFGPGTRLLVL.

The chain couples TRBV5-4 to TRBJ2-7; 11 bases are a match to TRBD2. J gave up 0 bases and V 1 base, and 6 bases lay outside the gene matches. CDR1 and CDR2 (germline): SGHNT, YYREEE (reference sequence). This CDR3 spans 17 amino acids. Here the CDR3 reads CASSLWAGTSGSYEQYF. For the CDR3, the DNA is TGTGCCAGCAGCTTGTGGGCCGGGACTAGCGGCTCCTACGAGCAGTACTTC.

The V and J genes are TRBV5-1 and TRBJ2-3, with D tentatively TRBD1 (6 bases). V was clipped by 3 bases and J by 2 bases, with 13 bases between them. Germline lookup yields CDR1 SGHRS and CDR2 YFSETQ. This CDR3 has 15 amino acids. The CDR3 DNA follows: TGCGCCAGCAGCTGGATCGCAGGGGTCACAGATACGCAGTATTTT. Its protein product is CASSWIAGVTDTQYF.